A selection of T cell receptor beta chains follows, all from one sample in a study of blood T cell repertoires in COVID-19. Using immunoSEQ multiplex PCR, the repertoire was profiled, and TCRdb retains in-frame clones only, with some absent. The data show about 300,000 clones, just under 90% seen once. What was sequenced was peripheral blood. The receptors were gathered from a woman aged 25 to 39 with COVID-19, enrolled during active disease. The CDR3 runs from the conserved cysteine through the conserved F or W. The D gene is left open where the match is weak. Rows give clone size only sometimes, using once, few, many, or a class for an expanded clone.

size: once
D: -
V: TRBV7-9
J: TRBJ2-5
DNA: TGTGCCAGCAGCTCCTTTTTAGAGACCCAGTACTTC
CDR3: CASSSFLETQYF

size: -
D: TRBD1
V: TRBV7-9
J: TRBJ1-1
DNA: TGTGCCAGCAGCCAGTTTGGGACAGGGCCCACTGAAGCTTTCTTT
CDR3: CASSQFGTGPTEAFF

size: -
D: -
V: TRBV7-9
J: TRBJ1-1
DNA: TGTGCCAGCAGCTTACAAGCCGCGGAAGCTTTCTTT
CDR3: CASSLQAAEAFF

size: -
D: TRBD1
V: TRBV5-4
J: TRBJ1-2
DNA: TGTGCCAGCAGCTGGACAGGCCTTAACTATGGCTACACCTTC
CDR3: CASSWTGLNYGYTF

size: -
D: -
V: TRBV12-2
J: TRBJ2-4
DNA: TGTGCAAGTCGCTCCTCGCTTCCTGACAAAGCCAAAAACATTCAGTACTTC
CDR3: CASRSSLPDKAKNIQYF

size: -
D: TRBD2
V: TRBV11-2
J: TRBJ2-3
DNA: TGTGCCAGCAGCTCTGGGACTAGCGGGGCATCTGCGGATACGCAGTATTTT
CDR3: CASSSGTSGASADTQYF

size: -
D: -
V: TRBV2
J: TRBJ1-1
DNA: TGTGCCAGCAGTACGGTAAAGAACACTGAAGCTTTCTTT
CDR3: CASSTVKNTEAFF

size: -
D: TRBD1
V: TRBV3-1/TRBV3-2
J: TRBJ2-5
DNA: TGTGCCAGCAGCCAAAGAGACAGGGATCAAGAGACCCAGTACTTC
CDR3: CASSQRDRDQETQYF

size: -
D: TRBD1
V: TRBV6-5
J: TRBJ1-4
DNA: TGTGCCAGCAGACAGGGGGTAACTAATGAAAAACTGTTTTTT
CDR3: CASRQGVTNEKLFF

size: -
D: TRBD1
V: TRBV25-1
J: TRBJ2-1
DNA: TGTGCCAGCAGTGAGGGCAGGGGGATCGACAATGAGCAGTTCTTC
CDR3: CASSEGRGIDNEQFF

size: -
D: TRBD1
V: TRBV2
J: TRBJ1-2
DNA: TGTGCCAGCAGTCCTAGGGACAGGGTCGATCCCACCTTC
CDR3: CASSPRDRVDPTF

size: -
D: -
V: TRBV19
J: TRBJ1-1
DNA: TGTGCCAGTAAGATCAGGGCATATCGCACTGAAGCTTTCTTT
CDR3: CASKIRAYRTEAFF

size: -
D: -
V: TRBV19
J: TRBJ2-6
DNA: TGTGCCAGTAGTTCCGGGGGAGGGGCCAACGTCCTGACTTTC
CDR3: CASSSGGGANVLTF

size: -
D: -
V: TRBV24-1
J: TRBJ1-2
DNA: TGTGCCACCAGTGACAACCCAGGGAGGGATGGCTACACCTTC
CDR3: CATSDNPGRDGYTF

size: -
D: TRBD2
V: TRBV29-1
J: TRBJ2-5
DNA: TGCAGCGTTGAACCAAGCGGGGACCGCCAAGAGACCCAGTACTTC
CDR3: CSVEPSGDRQETQYF

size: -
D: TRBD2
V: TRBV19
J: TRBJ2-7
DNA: TGTGCCTCCTCAGCCGGGGGGGGCTACGAGCAGTACTTC
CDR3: CASSAGGGYEQYF

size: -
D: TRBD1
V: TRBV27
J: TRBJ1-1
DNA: TGTGCCAGCAGTTTATCGAGACAGGGGGAGACTGAAGCTTTCTTT
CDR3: CASSLSRQGETEAFF

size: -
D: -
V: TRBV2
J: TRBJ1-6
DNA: TGTGCCAGCAGACCCACTACCCCCAATTCACCCCTCCACTTT
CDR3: CASRPTTPNSPLHF

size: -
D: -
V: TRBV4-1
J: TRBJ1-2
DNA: TGCGCCAGCAGCCAAGATCGTAACAGGCTACCGTATGGCTACACCTTC
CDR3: CASSQDRNRLPYGYTF

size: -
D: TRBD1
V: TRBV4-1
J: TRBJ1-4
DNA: TGCGCCAGCAGCCAAGCGGGACAGGAGAATGAAAAACTGTTTTTT
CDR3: CASSQAGQENEKLFF

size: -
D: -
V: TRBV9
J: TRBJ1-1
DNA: TGTGCCAGCAGCCCCCGAGGCAGGGAAGAAGCTTTCTTT
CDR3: CASSPRGREEAFF

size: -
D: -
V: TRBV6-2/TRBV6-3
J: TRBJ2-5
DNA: TGTGCCAGCAGTTACCCCTTTCAAGAGACCCAGTACTTC
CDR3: CASSYPFQETQYF

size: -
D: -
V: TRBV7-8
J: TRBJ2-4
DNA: TGTGCCAGCAGCTTAGGGAGGGATCTCAAGATTCAGTACTTC
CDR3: CASSLGRDLKIQYF

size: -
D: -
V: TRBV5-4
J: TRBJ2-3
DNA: TGTGCCAGCAGCTTCGGACAGAAAACAGATACGCAGTATTTT
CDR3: CASSFGQKTDTQYF

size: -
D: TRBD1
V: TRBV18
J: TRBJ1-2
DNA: TGTGCCAGCTCATCGACCCAAAATGGACAGGGAGGTTATGGCTACACCTTC
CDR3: CASSSTQNGQGGYGYTF

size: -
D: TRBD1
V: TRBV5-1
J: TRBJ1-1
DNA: TGCGCCAGCAGCTTGGCGGCCGGGACAGGGGGCACTGAAGCTTTCTTT
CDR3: CASSLAAGTGGTEAFF

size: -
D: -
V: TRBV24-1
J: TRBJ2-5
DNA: TGTGCCACCAGTGATCGTGACAGTAAAGAGACCCAGTACTTC
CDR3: CATSDRDSKETQYF

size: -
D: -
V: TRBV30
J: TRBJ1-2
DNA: TGTGCCTGGAAGGGGGGGATCCCATATGGCTACACCTTC
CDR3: CAWKGGIPYGYTF

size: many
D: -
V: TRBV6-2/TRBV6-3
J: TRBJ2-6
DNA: TGTGCCAGCAGTTATCAGGGCTCCGGGGCCAACGTCCTGACTTTC
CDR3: CASSYQGSGANVLTF

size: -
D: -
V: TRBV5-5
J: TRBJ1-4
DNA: TGTGCCAGCACTATGGGGGGGCAGGGAGAAAAACTGTTTTTT
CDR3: CASTMGGQGEKLFF

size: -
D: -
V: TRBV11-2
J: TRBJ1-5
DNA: TGTGCCAGCAGCTTAGGGCCCCGAGCGCAGCCCCAGCATTTT
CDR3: CASSLGPRAQPQHF

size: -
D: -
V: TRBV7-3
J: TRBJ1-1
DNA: TGTGCCAGCAGCGCCACAGGGAGAGGTGAAGCTTTCTTT
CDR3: CASSATGRGEAFF

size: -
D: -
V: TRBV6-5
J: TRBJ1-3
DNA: TGTGCCAGCGGGCGCGGGGGGCTGTCTGGAAACACCATATATTTT
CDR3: CASGRGGLSGNTIYF

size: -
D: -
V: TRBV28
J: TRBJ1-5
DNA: TGTGCCAGCAGCCACGACACCCCCCACCAGCCCCAGCATTTT
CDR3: CASSHDTPHQPQHF

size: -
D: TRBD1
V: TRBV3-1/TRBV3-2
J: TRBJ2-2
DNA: TGTGCCAGCAGCCAAGAGAGCTGGACAGGGAACACCGGGGAGCTGTTTTTT
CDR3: CASSQESWTGNTGELFF

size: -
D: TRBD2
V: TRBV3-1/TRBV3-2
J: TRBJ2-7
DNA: TGTGCCAGCAGCCCGGGACTAGCGGGGGCCGGGTACGAGCAGTACTTC
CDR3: CASSPGLAGAGYEQYF

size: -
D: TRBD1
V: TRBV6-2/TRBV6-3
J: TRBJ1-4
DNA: TGTGCCAGCAGCCCTTACAGGGGAAGCCGCCCTGCAACTAATGAAAAACTGTTTTTT
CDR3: CASSPYRGSRPATNEKLFF

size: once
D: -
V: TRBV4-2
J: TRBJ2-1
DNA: TGTGCCAGCAGCCAAGTCGGTCGGGGTAGCTCCTACAATGAGCAGTTCTTC
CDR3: CASSQVGRGSSYNEQFF

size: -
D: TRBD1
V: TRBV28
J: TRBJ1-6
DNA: TGTGCCAGCAGTTGGGACAGACCTAATTCACCCCTCCACTTT
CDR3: CASSWDRPNSPLHF

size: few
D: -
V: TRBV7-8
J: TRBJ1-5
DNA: TGTGCCAGCAGCTTAGTTCGGACTACTAGCAATCAGCCCCAGCATTTT
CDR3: CASSLVRTTSNQPQHF